These T cell receptor beta chains were read from a single sample in a study of T-cell reconstitution after alpha-beta-depleted transplantation in children. TCRdb recomputed calls from the PCR reads with MiXCR, one row per CDR3 protein. The table lists some 500,000 distinct CDR3 sequences, around 20% of them singletons. The sequences come from PBMCs from the stem cell graft donor, collected from the stem cell graft. The receptor set was obtained from a human donor who donated a stem cell graft to a child with acute lymphoblastic leukemia. Each CDR3 is given with its conserved first and last residue. The order of the fields is clone size, J gene, V gene, D gene, CDR3 length, CDR3 protein, CDR3 DNA. The D gene is left open where the match is weak. The size entry is marked missing in some rows and otherwise reads once, few, many or a size class.

few TRBJ1-3 TRBV7-9 NA 15 CASIPGDPSGNTIYF TGTGCCAGCATCCCAGGCGACCCCTCTGGAAACACCATATATTTT
NA TRBJ2-2 TRBV6-1 NA 16 CASSATPGLQTGELFF TGTGCCAGCAGCGCCACCCCGGGACTGCAGACCGGGGAGCTGTTTTTT
NA TRBJ1-1 TRBV15 NA 13 CATSRPMNTEAFF TGTGCCACCAGCAGACCCATGAACACTGAAGCTTTCTTT
few TRBJ2-7 TRBV7-9 NA 13 CASSENQDYEQYF TGTGCCAGCAGCGAAAACCAAGACTACGAGCAGTACTTC
few TRBJ1-2 TRBV7-9 NA 15 CASSQPGGGADGYTF TGTGCCAGCAGCCAACCAGGTGGGGGGGCGGATGGCTACACCTTC
NA TRBJ2-1 TRBV29-1 NA 13 CSVEDLGPDEQFF TGCAGCGTTGAAGATCTGGGCCCGGATGAGCAGTTCTTC
NA TRBJ2-7 TRBV25-1 NA 13 CASSEWTVGVQYF TGTGCCAGCAGTGAATGGACCGTCGGGGTGCAGTACTTC
NA TRBJ1-1 TRBV28 NA 13 CASSGRQNTEAFF TGTGCCAGCAGTGGGCGACAGAACACTGAAGCTTTCTTT
NA TRBJ2-1 TRBV9 TRBD1 14 CASSMGQYYNEQFF TGTGCCAGCAGCATGGGACAGTACTACAATGAGCAGTTCTTC
NA TRBJ1-3 TRBV18 NA 19 CASSPRTRQDGSSGNTIYF TGTGCCAGCTCACCACGTACCCGACAGGACGGGAGCTCTGGAAACACCATATATTTT
few TRBJ2-7 TRBV2 NA 11 CASSVVHEQYF TGTGCCAGCAGTGTTGTACACGAGCAGTACTTC
NA TRBJ2-1 TRBV4-1 NA 16 CASSQDRTGSGDEQFF TGCGCCAGCAGCCAAGATAGGACCGGGAGTGGGGATGAGCAGTTCTTC
NA TRBJ2-7 TRBV25-1 NA 15 CASSEGDTYSYEQYF TGTGCCAGCAGTGAGGGGGACACCTACTCCTACGAGCAGTACTTC
NA TRBJ2-1 TRBV6-2/TRBV6-3 TRBD1 17 CASSIKQGLGLNNEQFF TGTGCCAGCAGTATCAAACAGGGGCTTGGGCTAAACAATGAGCAGTTCTTC
NA TRBJ2-2 TRBV15 NA 15 CATSRDFPNTGELFF TGTGCCACCAGCAGGGACTTCCCGAACACCGGGGAGCTGTTTTTT
NA TRBJ2-7 TRBV5-1 NA 15 CASSLFGGASYEQYF TGCGCCAGCAGCTTGTTCGGGGGCGCGTCCTACGAGCAGTACTTC
NA TRBJ1-2 TRBV5-6 NA 17 CASSPSDLILRRYGYTF TGTGCCAGCAGTCCTTCGGATCTGATTCTCCGGAGGTATGGCTACACCTTC
NA TRBJ2-2 TRBV25-1 NA 14 CASSEYGGTGELFF TGTGCCAGCAGTGAATATGGGGGCACCGGGGAGCTGTTTTTT
few TRBJ2-1 TRBV2 NA 16 CASTWGSLSSYNEQFF TGTGCCAGCACGTGGGGTAGTCTTAGCTCCTACAATGAGCAGTTCTTC
many TRBJ2-5 TRBV4-1 NA 13 CASSQVLPETQYF TGCGCCAGCAGCCAAGTACTGCCCGAGACCCAGTACTTC
few TRBJ2-1 TRBV19 NA 13 CASSMAGHNEQFF TGTGCCAGTAGTATGGCGGGGCACAATGAGCAGTTCTTC
NA TRBJ2-5 TRBV7-9 TRBD2 15 CASSRWTSGGETQYF TGTGCCAGCAGCCGTTGGACTAGCGGGGGAGAGACCCAGTACTTC
few TRBJ2-7 TRBV20-1 TRBD1 14 CSARSRDRAYEQYF TGCAGTGCTAGGAGCCGGGACAGGGCCTACGAGCAGTACTTC
few TRBJ2-5 TRBV6-1 NA 13 CASSEDWQETQYF TGTGCCAGCAGTGAAGACTGGCAAGAGACCCAGTACTTC
NA TRBJ2-7 TRBV25-1 NA 14 CASSGTKGRGEQYF TGTGCCAGCAGTGGGACGAAGGGAAGGGGGGAGCAGTACTTC
few TRBJ2-1 TRBV11-2 NA 10 CASSRYEQFF TGTGCCAGCAGCCGTTATGAGCAGTTCTTC
many TRBJ2-1 TRBV20-1 TRBD2 15 CSARFLAGEVNEQFF TGCAGTGCTAGATTTCTAGCGGGAGAGGTGAATGAGCAGTTCTTC
NA TRBJ2-7 TRBV19 NA 16 CASSRNMVGRGYEQYF TGTGCCAGTAGTAGGAACATGGTTGGCAGGGGCTACGAGCAGTACTTC
few TRBJ2-7 TRBV27 NA 15 CASSPLRWGRHEQYF TGTGCCAGCAGTCCCCTACGGTGGGGTAGGCACGAGCAGTACTTC
NA TRBJ2-3 TRBV12-3/TRBV12-4 NA 12 CASSVGGDTQYF TGTGCCAGCAGTGTAGGAGGAGATACGCAGTATTTT
NA TRBJ2-3 TRBV29-1 NA 12 CSVEFDGDTQYF TGCAGCGTTGAGTTTGACGGCGATACGCAGTATTTT
once TRBJ2-1 TRBV20-1 TRBD1 14 CSASGQGPYNEQFF TGCAGTGCTAGCGGACAGGGACCCTACAATGAGCAGTTCTTC
few TRBJ2-3 TRBV15 NA 17 CATSRDDKGGYTDTQYF TGTGCCACCAGCAGAGATGATAAGGGGGGATACACAGATACGCAGTATTTT
NA TRBJ2-7 TRBV12-2 NA 14 CASRLRTGNYEQYF TGTGCAAGTCGCTTGAGGACAGGGAACTACGAGCAGTACTTC
NA TRBJ2-7 TRBV5-1 TRBD2 14 CASSLTRTSNEQYF TGCGCCAGCAGCTTGACCCGGACTAGCAACGAGCAGTACTTC
few TRBJ2-7 TRBV5-1 TRBD2 16 CASSWLGPSGSYEQYF TGCGCCAGCAGCTGGCTGGGACCTAGCGGGTCCTACGAGCAGTACTTC
NA TRBJ1-2 TRBV12-3/TRBV12-4 NA 16 CASSLVQSSRNYGYTF TGTGCCAGCAGTTTGGTACAGAGCTCCCGCAACTATGGCTACACCTTC
few TRBJ2-7 TRBV6-5 NA 16 CASSYSRGGSSYEQYF TGTGCCAGCAGTTACTCTCGGGGAGGCTCCTCCTACGAGCAGTACTTC
NA TRBJ1-2 TRBV29-1 NA 13 CSGTDQGPNGYTF TGCAGCGGGACCGACCAGGGCCCCAATGGCTACACCTTC
few TRBJ2-3 TRBV3-1 NA 17 CASSQEVTGPITDTQYF TGTGCCAGCAGCCAAGAAGTGACGGGACCCATCACAGATACGCAGTATTTT
few TRBJ2-7 TRBV7-8 TRBD1 14 CASSQGQAPKERYF TGTGCCAGCAGCCAAGGACAGGCCCCAAAAGAGCGGTACTTC
NA TRBJ2-7 TRBV10-2 NA 14 CASSDGSSSYEQYF TGCGCCAGCAGCGATGGGTCAAGCTCCTACGAGCAGTACTTC
NA TRBJ1-2 TRBV18 TRBD1 16 CASSPNAVGTAYGYTF TGTGCCAGCTCACCAAATGCAGTAGGGACAGCCTATGGCTACACCTTC
NA TRBJ2-5 TRBV7-3 TRBD2 17 CASSLTLASGKKETQYF TGTGCCAGCAGCTTAACGTTGGCTAGCGGGAAGAAAGAGACCCAGTACTTC
NA TRBJ2-7 TRBV6-1 NA 16 CASSDPRGQAPRGCLF TGTGCCAGCAGTGACCCAAGGGGACAAGCGCCGAGAGGTTGTTTATTC
NA TRBJ2-7 TRBV6-5 NA 18 CASSYRDPGLGGTHEQYF TGTGCCAGCAGTTACCGGGACCCAGGGTTAGGCGGGACCCACGAGCAGTACTTC
few TRBJ1-1 TRBV6-5 NA 14 CASSYSGPPFEAFF TGTGCCAGCAGTTACTCCGGACCCCCATTTGAAGCTTTCTTT
few TRBJ2-3 TRBV12-3/TRBV12-4 TRBD2 17 CASSLGPISGHTDTQYF TGTGCCAGCAGTTTAGGTCCTATTAGCGGGCACACAGATACGCAGTATTTT
few TRBJ2-5 TRBV6-5 TRBD1 14 CASSPKTGGETQYF TGTGCCAGCAGTCCTAAGACAGGGGGAGAGACCCAGTACTTC
few TRBJ2-1 TRBV5-1 NA 15 CASSLAGTVYNEQFF TGCGCCAGCAGCTTGGCGGGAACCGTTTACAATGAGCAGTTCTTC
few TRBJ1-2 TRBV29-1 NA 10 CSVAGYGYTF TGCAGCGTTGCCGGCTATGGCTACACCTTC
NA TRBJ2-3 TRBV24-1 TRBD2 19 CATNPLISTSGRDTDTQYF TGTGCCACCAATCCATTGATTTCGACTAGCGGGAGGGACACAGATACGCAGTATTTT
few TRBJ2-1 TRBV5-5 NA 10 CASSFKEQFF TGTGCCAGCAGCTTTAAAGAGCAGTTCTTC
many TRBJ2-7 TRBV12-3/TRBV12-4 NA 12 CASSFGTYEQYF TGTGCCAGCAGCTTTGGCACCTACGAGCAGTACTTC
NA TRBJ2-3 TRBV25-1 NA 15 CASSAIRTSTDTQYF TGTGCCAGCAGTGCAATCCGGACCTCCACAGATACGCAGTATTTT
NA TRBJ2-7 TRBV4-1 TRBD2 16 CASSQARLADSYEQYF TGCGCCAGCAGCCAGGCCCGGCTAGCGGATAGCTACGAGCAGTACTTC